The T cell receptor (beta chain) described here comes from a study of technical replicates of blood from several donors. Assay: immunoSEQ multiplex PCR; the TCRdb copy retains only in-frame clones and omits some. This sample carries about 56,000 clones, roughly 96% of them seen once, and the ten largest clones take just over 3%. CDR1 SGHTA and CDR2 FQGNSA come from the germline V gene. This CDR3 is built from 12 residues. V lost 5 bases and J lost 7, with 12 bases in between. This chain uses TRBV7-2 with TRBJ2-7, with D unclear. The sequenced material came from PBMCs. This clonotype originated in a human donor in good health. Some clones in this sample may be carry-over from other donors' samples. CDR3 in DNA: TGTGCCAGCAGCCTTAGATCCCGGGAGCAGTACTTC. Amino acids: CASSLRSREQYF.